This TCR beta chain came from a study of T cells in Graves' hyperthyroidism and ophthalmopathy. As regards this clonotype: The target antigen is unknown.

General study points: Within blood appeared most thyroid clonotypes that had expanded above 0.001. Model-based prediction identified ophthalmopathy a median roughly six months prior to its onset.

Per the germline V gene, CDR1 is SEHNR and CDR2 is FQNEAQ (reference sequence). Losses at the gene ends were 5 bases for V and 5 bases for J; bases not matched to a gene: 10. The CDR3 is 15 residues long. Using RNA transcripts as the source, TCR beta CDR3 regions were amplified. TCR CDR3 regions were first amplified by RT-PCR with HTBI primers. TCRdb reprocessed the multiplex PCR reads via MiXCR and lists one record per CDR3 protein. Among more than 550,000 distinct CDR3 sequences listed, less than 45% were seen once. This TCR was recovered from an adult man with Graves' disease, either hyperthyroidism or ophthalmopathy (not recorded which). The chain is built from TRBV7-9 and TRBJ1-1, with 8 bases fitting TRBD1. The material sequenced was peripheral blood or thyroid tissue (not recorded which). As DNA, the CDR3 is TGTGCCAGCAGCCCAGGGGGCACCGAACTTACTGAAGCTTTCTTT. Its translation is CASSPGGTELTEAFF.